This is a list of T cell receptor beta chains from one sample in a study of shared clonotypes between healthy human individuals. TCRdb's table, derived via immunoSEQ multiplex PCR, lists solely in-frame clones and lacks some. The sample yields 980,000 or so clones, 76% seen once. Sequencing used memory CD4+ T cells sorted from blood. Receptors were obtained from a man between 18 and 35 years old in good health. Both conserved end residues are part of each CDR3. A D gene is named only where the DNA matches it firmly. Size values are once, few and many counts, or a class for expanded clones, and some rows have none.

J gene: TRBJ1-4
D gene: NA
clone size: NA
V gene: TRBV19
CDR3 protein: CASSTRRSTNEKLFF
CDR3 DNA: TGTGCCAGTAGTACCCGCCGATCAACTAATGAAAAACTGTTTTTT

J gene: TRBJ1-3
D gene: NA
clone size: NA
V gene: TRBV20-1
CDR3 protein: CSGSPGNTIYF
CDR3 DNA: TGCAGTGGCTCGCCTGGAAACACCATATATTTT

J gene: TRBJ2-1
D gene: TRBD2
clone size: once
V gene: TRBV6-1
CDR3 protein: CASSEAGPSGYSYNEQFF
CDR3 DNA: TGTGCCAGCAGTGAAGCGGGGCCTAGCGGCTACTCCTACAATGAGCAGTTCTTC

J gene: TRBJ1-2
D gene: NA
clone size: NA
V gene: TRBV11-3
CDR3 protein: CASSREGYGYTF
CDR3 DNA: TGTGCCAGCAGCCGGGAGGGGTATGGCTACACCTTC

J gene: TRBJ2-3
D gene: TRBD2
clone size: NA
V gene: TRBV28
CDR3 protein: CASSTRTSGGTDTQYF
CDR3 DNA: TGTGCCAGCAGTACCCGGACTAGCGGGGGCACAGATACGCAGTATTTT

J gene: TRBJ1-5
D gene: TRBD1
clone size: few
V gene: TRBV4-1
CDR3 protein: CASSEPGQGANQPQHF
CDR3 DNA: TGCGCCAGCAGCGAACCGGGACAGGGGGCGAATCAGCCCCAGCATTTT

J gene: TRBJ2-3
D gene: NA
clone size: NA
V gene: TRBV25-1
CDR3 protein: CASSESGMDTQYF
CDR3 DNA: TGTGCCAGCAGTGAGAGCGGAATGGATACGCAGTATTTT

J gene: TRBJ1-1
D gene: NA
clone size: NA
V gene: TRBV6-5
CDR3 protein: CASRRGSNTEAFF
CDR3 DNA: TGTGCCAGCAGACGGGGGTCCAACACTGAAGCTTTCTTT

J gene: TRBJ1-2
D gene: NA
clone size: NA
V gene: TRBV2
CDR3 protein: CASSASNYGYTF
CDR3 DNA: TGTGCCAGCAGTGCTTCTAACTATGGCTACACCTTC

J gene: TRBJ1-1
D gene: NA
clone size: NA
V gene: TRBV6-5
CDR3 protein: CASSYSRNTEAFF
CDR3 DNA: TGTGCCAGCAGTTACTCTCGGAACACTGAAGCTTTCTTT

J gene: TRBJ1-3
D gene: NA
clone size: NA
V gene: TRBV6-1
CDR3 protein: CASSERQLGNTIYF
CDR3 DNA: TGTGCCAGCAGTGAAAGACAGTTAGGAAACACCATATATTTT

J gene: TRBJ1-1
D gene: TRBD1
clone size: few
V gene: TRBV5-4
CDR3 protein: CASSFDRDQTEAFF
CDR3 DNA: TGTGCCAGCAGCTTTGACAGGGACCAAACTGAAGCTTTCTTT

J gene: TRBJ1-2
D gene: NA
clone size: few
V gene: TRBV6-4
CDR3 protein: CASRRQVKDYGYTF
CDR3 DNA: TGTGCCAGCAGGCGACAGGTGAAGGACTATGGCTACACCTTC

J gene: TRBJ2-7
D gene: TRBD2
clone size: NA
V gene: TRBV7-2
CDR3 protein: CASSLGLGLAGVNEQYF
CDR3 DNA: TGTGCCAGCAGCTTAGGACTGGGACTAGCGGGAGTAAACGAGCAGTACTTC

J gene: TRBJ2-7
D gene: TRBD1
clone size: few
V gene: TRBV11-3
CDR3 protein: CASSLGRDSEQYF
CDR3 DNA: TGTGCCAGCAGCTTAGGTCGGGACAGTGAGCAGTACTTC

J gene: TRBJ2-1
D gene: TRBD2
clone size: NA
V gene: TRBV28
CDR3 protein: CAGQRGGPYNEQFF
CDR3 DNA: TGTGCCGGGCAGCGGGGGGGCCCCTACAATGAGCAGTTCTTC

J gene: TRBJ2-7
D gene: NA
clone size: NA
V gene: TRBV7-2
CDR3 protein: CASSSSGPHTYEQYF
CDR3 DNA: TGTGCCAGCAGCTCGAGCGGGCCCCACACCTACGAGCAGTACTTC

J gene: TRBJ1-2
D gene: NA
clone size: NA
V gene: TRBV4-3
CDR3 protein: CASSQADTGRDYTF
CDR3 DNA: TGCGCCAGCAGCCAAGCGGACACGGGGCGTGACTACACCTTC